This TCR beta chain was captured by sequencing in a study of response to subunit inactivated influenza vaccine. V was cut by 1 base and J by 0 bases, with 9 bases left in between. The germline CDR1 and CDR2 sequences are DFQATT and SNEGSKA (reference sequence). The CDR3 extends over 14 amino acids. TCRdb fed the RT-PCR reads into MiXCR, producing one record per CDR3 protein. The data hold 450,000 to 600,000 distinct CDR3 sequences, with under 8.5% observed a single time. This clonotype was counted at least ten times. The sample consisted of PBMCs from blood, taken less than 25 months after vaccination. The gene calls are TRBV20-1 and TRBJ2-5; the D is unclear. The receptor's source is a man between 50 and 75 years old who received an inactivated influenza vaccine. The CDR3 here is CSARGHGNQETQYF. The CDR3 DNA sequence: TGCAGTGCTAGAGGTCACGGAAACCAAGAGACCCAGTACTTC.